Presented here are 20 T cell receptor beta chains from one specimen sequenced in a study of blood T cell repertoires in COVID-19. The table came from immunoSEQ multiplex PCR; TCRdb's copy has only in-frame clones and leaves some out. The sample holds roughly 140,000 clones, about 91% seen once. Sequenced: peripheral blood. The receptors stem from a human donor in a cohort sampled during active COVID-19.

The chain recombines TRBV4-3 with TRBJ1-5, with D unresolved. CDR1 and CDR2 (germline): LGHNA, YSLEER. This CDR3 region has 19 residues. Trimming removed 0 bases at V and 2 bases at J, with 20 bases between. The CDR3 DNA reads TGCGCCAGCAGCCAAGATAAGGGTGCTCGGACTGTGGGCAATCAGCCCCAGCATTTT. It codes for CASSQDKGARTVGNQPQHF.

The chain employs TRBV5-4 and TRBJ2-5; 7 nucleotides align to TRBD1. Trimming removed 2 bases from V and 1 base from J; junction bases left unmatched: 8. In germline, CDR1 is SGHNT, CDR2 YYREEE (reference sequence). This CDR3 region has 16 residues. Here the CDR3 DNA reads TGTGCCAGCAGCTTACCGACAGGGCGGCCCCAAGAGACCCAGTACTTC. Protein: CASSLPTGRPQETQYF.

The V call is TRBV5-4, the J call TRBJ1-2, with 9 bases matching TRBD1. V was pared by 4 bases and J by 4 bases, with 8 bases of the junction left unmatched. Germline V gene data show CDR1 as SGHNT and CDR2 as YYREEE (reference sequence). The CDR3 runs to 15 residues. The CDR3 bases are TGTGCCAGCAGCCCTGGACAGGGGAAAAGCTATGGCTACACCTTC. Its protein is CASSPGQGKSYGYTF.

This clone was seen repeatedly, ten times or more. V and J are TRBV7-9 and TRBJ2-3; 11 positions match TRBD2. Unmatched junction bases numbered 11, after V lost 5 bases and J lost 1 base. The CDR3 has 18 amino acids. The germline gives CDR1 SEHNR, CDR2 FQNEAQ (reference sequence). The CDR3: CASSETRTSGFGTDTQYF. The CDR3 coding sequence is TGTGCCAGCAGCGAAACCCGGACTAGCGGGTTTGGCACAGATACGCAGTATTTT. Complete variable domain (other parts from reference TRBV7-9 and TRBJ2-3): DTGVSQNPRHKITKRGQNVTFRCDPISEHNRLYWYRQTLGQGPEFLTYFQNEAQLEKSRLLSDRFSAERPKGSFSTLEIQRTEQGDSAMYLCASSETRTSGFGTDTQYFGPGTRLTVL.

The rearrangement joins TRBV19 to TRBJ1-1; D remains unclear. V lost 3 bases and J lost 3, with 8 bases in between. Germline CDR1 is LNHDA and CDR2 is SQIVND (reference sequence). The length of the CDR3 is 13 residues. CDR3: CASSIIVYTEAFF. In DNA form, the CDR3 reads TGTGCCAGTAGTATTATAGTGTACACTGAAGCTTTCTTT.

V is TRBV6-2 or TRBV6-3 and J is TRBJ2-3; 8 nucleotides agree with TRBD1. The trim removed 0 bases at V and 3 bases at J, leaving 8 bases unmatched. The germline gives CDR1 MNHEY, CDR2 SVGEGT. The CDR3 spans 17 residues. CDR3 region: CASSYSAGTGDTDTQYF. Here the CDR3 DNA reads TGTGCCAGCAGTTACTCGGCCGGGACAGGTGATACAGATACGCAGTATTTT.

This rearrangement joins TRBV6-5 to TRBJ1-1; no clear D. The CDR3 consists of 15 residues. With 0 bases removed from V and 0 bases from J, the gap between germline ends came to 8 bases. Germline V gene sequence: CDR1 MNHEY, CDR2 SVGAGI. Here the CDR3 reads CASSYSRELNTEAFF. Written as DNA, the CDR3 is TGTGCCAGCAGTTACTCGCGGGAGTTGAACACTGAAGCTTTCTTT.

The chain uses TRBV9 and TRBJ2-3; maybe TRBD2 (6 bases). The V and J ends lost 0 bases and 2 bases respectively, with 13 bases between them. Per the germline V gene, CDR1 is SGDLS and CDR2 is YYNGEE. This CDR3 has 16 residues. The CDR3: CASSVATSFPTDTQYF. The CDR3 DNA follows: TGTGCCAGCAGCGTAGCAACTAGCTTCCCCACAGATACGCAGTATTTT.

This clone was picked up many times. The chain recombines TRBV11-2 with TRBJ1-5, with 7 nucleotides matching TRBD1. CDR1 SGHAT and CDR2 FQNNGV come from the germline V gene. With 1 base clipped from V and 3 bases from J, the junction kept 3 bases outside the gene matches. This CDR3 has 15 amino acids. The CDR3 DNA is TGTGCCAGCAGCTTAGGGGGACAGAACAATCAGCCCCAGCATTTT. Protein sequence: CASSLGGQNNQPQHF.

This chain uses TRBV20-1 with TRBJ2-2; no clear D. CDR1 and CDR2 from the germline V gene are DFQATT and SNEGSKA (reference sequence). V lost 3 bases to trimming and J lost 0 bases, with 11 bases between them. The CDR3 sequence is 15 residues long. CDR3 sequence reads: CSASFGTANTGELFF. CDR3 in DNA: TGCAGTGCTAGTTTTGGCACCGCGAACACCGGGGAGCTGTTTTTT.

The rearrangement joins TRBV6-5 to TRBJ2-2; the match to TRBD1 covers 8 bases. Unmatched junction bases numbered 2, after V lost 4 bases and J lost 1 base. This CDR3 region has 15 residues. Germline loops: CDR1 MNHEY, CDR2 SVGAGI. The CDR3 sequence: CASSWTGLNTGELFF. CDR3 in DNA: TGTGCCAGCAGTTGGACAGGGCTGAACACCGGGGAGCTGTTTTTT.

The chain joins TRBV7-9 to TRBJ1-4, with TRBD1 matching over 7 bases. Germline V lookup: CDR1 SEHNR, CDR2 FQNEAQ (reference sequence). V dropped 4 bases and J dropped 5; count of bases not matched to a gene: 7. The CDR3 has 15 amino acids. The CDR3 coding sequence is TGTGCCAGCAGCTCCGAGGGGGCTGGGAATGAAAAACTGTTTTTT. It encodes CASSSEGAGNEKLFF.

This clone was seen a few times. The genes are TRBV3-1 (or the pseudogene TRBV3-2) and TRBJ2-7; 9 bases map to TRBD2. Trimming at V came to 2 bases and at J to 0 bases, leaving 2 bases not matched to a gene. Germline CDR1 reads LGHDT; CDR2 reads YNNKEL (reference sequence). The CDR3 sequence is 15 residues long. The CDR3 spells CASSQLAGSSYEQYF. CDR3 bases: TGTGCCAGCAGCCAACTAGCGGGGAGCTCCTACGAGCAGTACTTC.

The table lists this clone with a count of one. CDR3 loop: CASSRTEAKNIQYF. The DNA for the CDR3 is TGTGCCAGCAGCCGGACAGAAGCCAAAAACATTCAGTACTTC. The chain has TRBV2 and TRBJ2-4, with D possibly matching TRBD1 (6 bases). This CDR3 is 14 amino acids long. Germline loops: CDR1 SNHLY, CDR2 FYNNEI. Trimming took 6 bases from V and 0 from J, leaving 9 bases between them.

The chain links TRBV10-3 to TRBJ2-7; TRBD2 matches 9 bases. CDR1 is ENHRY, CDR2 SYGVKD, per germline. After removal of 7 bases from V and 7 bases from J, the junction contained 5 bases not matched to a gene. The CDR3 length is 12 residues. The CDR3 nucleotides read TGTGCCATCAAGGGACTAGCAGTTGAGCAGTACTTC. It specifies CAIKGLAVEQYF.

The chain employs TRBV4-1 and TRBJ2-1, with 9 nucleotides matching TRBD1. Per the germline V gene, CDR1 is MGHRA and CDR2 is YSYEKL. J was trimmed by 8 bases and V by 1 base; bases with no gene match: 6. The CDR3 totals 15 residues. CDR3 loop: CASSQAGTGKDEQFF. For the CDR3, the DNA is TGCGCCAGCAGCCAAGCAGGGACAGGGAAAGATGAGCAGTTCTTC.

In this sample, this clone turned up once. This rearrangement joins TRBV12-3 or TRBV12-4 to TRBJ2-5; no clear D gene. The CDR3 runs 12 residues. Trimming took 7 bases from V and 6 from J, leaving 12 bases between them. This CDR3 reads CASKGASKTQYF. In DNA form, the CDR3 reads TGTGCCAGCAAAGGAGCCTCGAAGACCCAGTACTTC.

The gene calls are TRBV6-2 or TRBV6-3 and TRBJ2-2; D is perhaps TRBD2 (5 bases). V lost 4 bases, J lost 6 bases, and 12 bases lay in between. The length of the CDR3 is 14 residues. The V gene's germline CDR1 is MNHEY and CDR2 SVGEGT. In DNA, the CDR3 is TGTGCCAGCAGTTTGACCCGGGGAGCCGGGGAGCTGTTTTTT. Translating it yields CASSLTRGAGELFF.

This clone showed up just once. V gene TRBV5-1 combines with J gene TRBJ2-1; no firm D call. CDR1 is SGHRS, CDR2 YFSETQ, per germline. Trimming pared 3 bases from V and 0 bases from J, leaving 7 bases between. The CDR3 has 14 amino acids. The CDR3 protein is CASSSQSSYNEQFF. In DNA form, the CDR3 reads TGCGCCAGCAGCTCACAGAGCTCCTACAATGAGCAGTTCTTC. Full variable domain (rest looked up from reference TRBV5-1 and TRBJ2-1): KAGVTQTPRYLIKTRGQQVTLSCSPISGHRSVSWYQQTPGQGLQFLFEYFSETQRNKGNFPGRFSGRQFSNSRSEMNVSTLELGDSALYLCASSSQSSYNEQFFGPGTRLTVL.

This clone was recorded a few times. The chain joins TRBV5-8 to TRBJ1-3, with 12 bases identical to TRBD1. The CDR3 sequence is 16 residues long. Germline V lookup: CDR1 SGHTS, CDR2 YDEGEE. With 0 bases clipped from V and 8 bases from J, the junction kept 6 bases outside the gene matches. DNA for the CDR3: TGTGCCAGCAGCTTGGGACAGGGACAGGGGGCAGACACCATATATTTT. Translation gives CASSLGQGQGADTIYF. The whole variable domain, remainder taken from reference TRBV5-8 and TRBJ1-3, is EAGVTQSPTHLIKTRGQQATLRCSPISGHTSVYWYQQALGLGLQFLLWYDEGEERNRGNFPPRFSGRQFPNYSSELNVNALELEDSALYLCASSLGQGQGADTIYFGEGSWLTVV.